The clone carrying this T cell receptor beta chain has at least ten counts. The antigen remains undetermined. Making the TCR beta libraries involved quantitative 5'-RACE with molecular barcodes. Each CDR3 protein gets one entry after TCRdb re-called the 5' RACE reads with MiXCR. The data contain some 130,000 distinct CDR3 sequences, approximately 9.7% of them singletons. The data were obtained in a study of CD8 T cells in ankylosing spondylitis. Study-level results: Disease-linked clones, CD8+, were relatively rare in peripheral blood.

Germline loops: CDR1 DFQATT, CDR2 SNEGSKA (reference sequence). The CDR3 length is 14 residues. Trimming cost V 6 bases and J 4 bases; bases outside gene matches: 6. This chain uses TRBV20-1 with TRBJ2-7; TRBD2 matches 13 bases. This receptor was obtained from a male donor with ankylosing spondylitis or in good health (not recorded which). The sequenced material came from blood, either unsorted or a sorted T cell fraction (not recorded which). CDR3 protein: CSAETSGRAYEQYF. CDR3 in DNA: TGCAGTGCAGAAACTAGCGGGAGGGCTTACGAGCAGTACTTC.